This T cell receptor beta chain is from a study of response to subunit inactivated influenza vaccine. Findings and limits, study-wide: There was a suggestion from the authors that each seasonal influenza vaccination recruits few new T cells.

TCRdb redid the calling of the RT-PCR reads with MiXCR, one entry per CDR3 protein. Altogether approximately 730,000 distinct CDR3 sequences are present, approximately 15% being singletons, with the ten largest covering less than 9%. The V and J ends lost 0 bases and 6 bases respectively, with 18 bases between them. CDR1 ENHRY and CDR2 SYGVKD come from the germline V gene. This CDR3 contains 17 residues. This clonotype was detected only a few times. Its matching antigen is unknown. The V call is TRBV10-3, the J call TRBJ2-1; D might be TRBD1 (5 bases). The sample here was PBMCs from blood, taken approximately 15 days before vaccination. This TCR came from a man aged 45-60 years who received an inactivated influenza vaccine. DNA for the CDR3: TGTGCCATCAGTGAGTCTCCTTACAGGACCACTCCCAATGAGCAGTTCTTC. Its protein product is CAISESPYRTTPNEQFF.